This T cell receptor (beta chain) was captured in a study of shared clonotypes between healthy human individuals (dated by TCRdb to between 2020 and 2021). Regarding the research as a whole: The cohort comprised two women and three men aged 18 to 49 years. To estimate repertoire size and how much clonotype sharing occurs between individuals, the study deeply sequenced the blood TCR repertoires of about five healthy adults. For each donor, three plates each were used for CD4 naive and CD4 memory, two plates were used for CD8 naive, and one plate was used for CD8 memory. To increase sequencing depth and limit assay-specific biases, TCR repertoire library preparation and sequencing were carried out by different laboratories using diverse techniques. Between about 0.8 and 9.5 billion PBMCs per donor were obtained by leukapheresis. Overall results and qualifications from the work: Based on pairwise subsampling, the degree of clonotype sharing among donors was expected to be affected by sequencing depth. Naive subsets generally had larger estimated clonotype richness than memory subsets. Sampling was limited to blood, and TCR repertoires in tissue likely differ from TCR repertoires in blood. Sharing across a handful of donors was observed for 5% to 6.5% of naive CD4, less than 4% of naive CD8, 2% to 2.5% of memory CD4, and around 0.4% of memory CD8 clonotypes. Because the study included only a small number of donors, the genetic and exposure-history diversity represented was limited. Clonotypes shared by all four sorted-subset donors showed higher generation probabilities than non-shared clonotypes. Rarefaction of sorted-subset datasets indicated incomplete sequencing despite the large sequencing depth.

Trimming at the junction amounts to 0 bases on V and 0 bases on J, and the germline ends lie 9 bases apart. As encoded in the germline V gene, CDR1 is SGHDT while CDR2 is YYEEEE. From the cysteine up to the phenylalanine, the CDR3 has a length of 16 residues. The only DNA kept is the CDR3, 48 bases in frame from the first base. The donors were healthy, HIV-negative adults with no recently reported acute infections or vaccinations. All donors were Caucasian adults living in Nashville, Tennessee, USA. CD4+ T cells were enriched by magnetic negative selection; naive cells were then positively selected on CD45RA, and the negative fraction formed the memory subset. After blood collection by leukapheresis, PBMCs were isolated using Ficoll-Histopaque density gradient centrifugation and then cryopreserved in the vapor phase of liquid nitrogen. Purity and quantity of every magnetically sorted T cell population were checked by analytical flow cytometry. From each sorted fraction, genomic DNA was isolated and quantified by UV absorbance on a Nanodrop 2000c.

TCR CDR3 regions were amplified from genomic DNA by multiplex PCR using the deep immunoSEQ assay. For each cell subset, the extracted genomic DNA was distributed evenly across all wells of several immunoSEQ 96-well plates, and each plate served as one replicate. Each replicate PCR for sorted subsets received around 210 ng genomic DNA, equal to roughly 33,000 T cell genomes. Purified libraries were measured with a Qubit 3.0 fluorometer, size-checked on a Bioanalyzer 2100, and measured again with the KAPA Library Quantification kit. Every immunoSEQ 96-well plate was sequenced on a separate single-read 150-cycle Illumina NextSeq 550 flow cell. Per the authors' processing: Because the immunoSEQ output held only junctional sequences and lacked quality scores, the filtering could not match the filtering applied to full-length reads. Sequences were annotated with PyIR, a Python wrapper for IgBLAST v1.9, and V/J genes and CDR3 were assigned using IMGT germline references. Reads were filtered out if the reads had weak V/J assignments (E-value above 1e-6), no CDR3, stop codons, out-of-frame junctions, or ambiguous translated residues. V3J clonotypes were defined as sequences sharing the same inferred V gene, J gene, and CDR3 amino acid sequence. To compute the percentage overlap between repertoires, the number of shared unique clonotypes was divided by the size of the smaller repertoire. RTK rarefaction, the Chao1 estimator, and Recon v2.1 estimates of unobserved clonotypes were used to assess repertoire richness. Generation probabilities were computed with OLGA for all TCRbeta clonotypes obtained by the gDNA method from a few donors. This immuneACCESS table, as held by TCRdb, lists in-frame sequences with V and J called but not all clones. Of the missing ones, under half trace to an unresolved V gene in checked studies; the others have no known cause. V, J and clone size were drawn from that table, and D and trimming were deduced from the DNA. This sample gives approximately 720,000 clones in total; 60% to 80% of them show up just once. The ten most abundant clones make up about 1.7% of the sample.

On this clone itself: Its cognate antigen has yet to be identified. No much larger clone exists at a distance of one base, and base qualities are not known.

The sequenced sample consisted of memory CD4+ T cells sorted from blood. Reading the label with the study, this specimen's cell subset or site is: CD45RA-negative fraction. The chain links TRBV5-6 with TRBJ2-2, with the D gene not clear enough to name. The receptor's source is a woman aged 30 to 39 in good health. The nucleotide sequence reads TGTGCCAGCAGCTTGGCCGGCAGCGCGAACACCGGGGAGCTGTTTTTT. It translates as CASSLAGSANTGELFF. The entire variable domain, with the stretches around the CDR3 drawn from the reference TRBV5-6 and TRBJ2-2 proteins, is DAGVTQSPTHLIKTRGQQVTLRCSPKSGHDTVSWYQQALGQGPQFIFQYYEEEERQRGNFPDRFSGHQFPNYSSELNVNALLLGDSALYLCASSLAGSANTGELFFGEGSRLTVL.